These 2 T cell receptor beta chains were sequenced from one sample in a study of shared clonotypes between healthy human individuals. Generated by immunoSEQ multiplex PCR, the TCRdb table keeps only in-frame clones and is missing some. This sample has about 1 million clones, with approximately 76% found just once. The sample consisted of memory CD4+ T cells sorted from blood. Subset meaning: CD45RA-negative fraction. Source of these receptors: a young man in good health.

The chain couples TRBV5-1 to TRBJ1-1, with a weak D call TRBD1 (5 bases). The CDR3 covers 15 residues. The V end lost 0 bases, the J end lost 0 bases, and 9 bases lay between the germline ends. Germline values: CDR1 SGHRS, CDR2 YFSETQ. The CDR3 coding sequence is TGCGCCAGCAGCTTGGTTAGGGACCTGAACACTGAAGCTTTCTTT. Translated: CASSLVRDLNTEAFF.

The gene calls are TRBV19 and TRBJ1-5; D remains unclear. CDR1 and CDR2 (germline): LNHDA, SQIVND (reference sequence). The V end lost 2 bases, the J end lost 4 bases, and 12 bases lay between the germline ends. This CDR3 region has 15 residues. This CDR3 is CASSIPRPTNQPQHF. Here the CDR3 DNA reads TGTGCCAGTAGTATACCCCGGCCCACAAATCAGCCCCAGCATTTT.